This is a list of T cell receptor beta chains from one sample in a study of CD4 T cells in relation to SARS-CoV-2 and coronaviruses. The protocol was immunoSEQ multiplex PCR, while the TCRdb copy is restricted to in-frame clones and leaves out a portion. The table records approximately 70,000 clones, more than 80% of them present only once. The sequenced sample was naive CD4+ T cells from PBMCs. The receptors here all came from a human donor in good health. Each CDR3 is given with its conserved first and last residue. A D gene is named only where the DNA matches it firmly. Clone size is stated in some rows and not others, as once, few, many or a class when expanded.

abundance: -; j_gene: TRBJ2-1; d_gene: TRBD2; len: 16; v_gene: TRBV5-1; CDR3nt: TGCGCCAGCAGTCCCTCTAGCGGGGGTTTTAACGATGAGCAGTTCTTC; CDR3aa: CASSPSSGGFNDEQFF
abundance: -; j_gene: TRBJ1-5; d_gene: TRBD1; len: 17; v_gene: TRBV19; CDR3nt: TGTGCCAGCAAGCCGGGACAGGGATATTATAGCAATCAGCCCCAGCATTTT; CDR3aa: CASKPGQGYYSNQPQHF
abundance: -; j_gene: TRBJ2-2; d_gene: -; len: 19; v_gene: TRBV4-2; CDR3nt: TGTGCCAGCAGCCAAGTACGGGCCGGGGCAGGCTCGAACACCGGGGAGCTGTTTTTT; CDR3aa: CASSQVRAGAGSNTGELFF
abundance: -; j_gene: TRBJ1-1; d_gene: TRBD1; len: 13; v_gene: TRBV29-1; CDR3nt: TGCAGCGTGCTGGACAGGGTGAACACTGAAGCTTTCTTT; CDR3aa: CSVLDRVNTEAFF
abundance: -; j_gene: TRBJ2-1; d_gene: TRBD1; len: 12; v_gene: TRBV28; CDR3nt: TGTGCCAGCAGGAGACAGGGGAATGAGCAGTTCTTC; CDR3aa: CASRRQGNEQFF
abundance: few; j_gene: TRBJ1-3; d_gene: TRBD1; len: 15; v_gene: TRBV6-5; CDR3nt: TGTGCCAGCAGTCCTGGCACAGGGGGCGGAAACACCATATATTTT; CDR3aa: CASSPGTGGGNTIYF
abundance: once; j_gene: TRBJ2-3; d_gene: -; len: 14; v_gene: TRBV5-1; CDR3nt: TGCGCCACCTCAAGGAGTACAGCCACAGATACGCAGTATTTT; CDR3aa: CATSRSTATDTQYF
abundance: -; j_gene: TRBJ2-7; d_gene: -; len: 11; v_gene: TRBV12-3/TRBV12-4; CDR3nt: TGTGCCAGCAGTTTTGTGGGATTTCAGTACTTC; CDR3aa: CASSFVGFQYF
abundance: -; j_gene: TRBJ1-1; d_gene: -; len: 14; v_gene: TRBV28; CDR3nt: TGTGCCAGCAGTGATCCCCCAGCGAACACTGAAGCTTTCTTT; CDR3aa: CASSDPPANTEAFF
abundance: -; j_gene: TRBJ1-1; d_gene: TRBD1; len: 14; v_gene: TRBV3-1/TRBV3-2; CDR3nt: TGTGCCAGCAGCCAGGACAGGGTGCTCCTTTCAGCTTTCTTT; CDR3aa: CASSQDRVLLSAFF
abundance: -; j_gene: TRBJ2-7; d_gene: TRBD2; len: 13; v_gene: TRBV9; CDR3nt: TGTGCCAGCCGGAGGGACAAAAGACTAGCGAAGTACTTC; CDR3aa: CASRRDKRLAKYF
abundance: once; j_gene: TRBJ1-4; d_gene: -; len: 13; v_gene: TRBV28; CDR3nt: TGTGCCAGCAGCTCCGGAACTAATGAAAAACTGTTTTTT; CDR3aa: CASSSGTNEKLFF
abundance: -; j_gene: TRBJ1-1; d_gene: -; len: 14; v_gene: TRBV2; CDR3nt: TGTGCCAGCAGTGTTGGTGGAGGTGAGACTGAAGCTTTCTTT; CDR3aa: CASSVGGGETEAFF
abundance: -; j_gene: TRBJ1-2; d_gene: TRBD1; len: 14; v_gene: TRBV2; CDR3nt: TGTGCCAGCAGAGAAGGTACAGGGGGCGTTGGCTACACCTTC; CDR3aa: CASREGTGGVGYTF
abundance: -; j_gene: TRBJ2-1; d_gene: -; len: 13; v_gene: TRBV7-2; CDR3nt: TGTGCCAGCAGCTTAGGTCAGGCCAATGAGCAGTTCTTC; CDR3aa: CASSLGQANEQFF
abundance: -; j_gene: TRBJ1-1; d_gene: TRBD1; len: 15; v_gene: TRBV5-6; CDR3nt: TGTGCCAGCAGCTTGAGAGGGACAGGGTTCTCTGAAGCTTTCTTT; CDR3aa: CASSLRGTGFSEAFF
abundance: -; j_gene: TRBJ2-2; d_gene: -; len: 16; v_gene: TRBV4-2; CDR3nt: TGTGCCAGCAGCCGAGACTCTGGGACGAACACCGGGGAGCTGTTTTTT; CDR3aa: CASSRDSGTNTGELFF
abundance: -; j_gene: TRBJ2-7; d_gene: -; len: 14; v_gene: TRBV27; CDR3nt: TGTGCCAGCAGTTTGGGCAGTCTAGAGTCGCGGCAGTACTTC; CDR3aa: CASSLGSLESRQYF
abundance: -; j_gene: TRBJ2-5; d_gene: TRBD1; len: 15; v_gene: TRBV18; CDR3nt: TGTGCCAGCTCACCTTCGGCAGGGGGCCGGGAGACCCAGTACTTC; CDR3aa: CASSPSAGGRETQYF
abundance: -; j_gene: TRBJ1-5; d_gene: -; len: 11; v_gene: TRBV19; CDR3nt: TGTGCCAGACCGACCCTTCAGCCCCAGCATTTT; CDR3aa: CARPTLQPQHF
abundance: -; j_gene: TRBJ1-1; d_gene: -; len: 13; v_gene: TRBV19; CDR3nt: TGTGCCAGTAGTATCACCTGGAACACTGAAGCTTTCTTT; CDR3aa: CASSITWNTEAFF
abundance: -; j_gene: TRBJ2-7; d_gene: -; len: 11; v_gene: TRBV14; CDR3nt: TGTGCCAGCAGCCAAGGTTACGAGCAGTACTTC; CDR3aa: CASSQGYEQYF
abundance: -; j_gene: TRBJ1-1; d_gene: -; len: 15; v_gene: TRBV5-1; CDR3nt: TGCGCCAGCAGCTTGGCCCCCGGGCTGAACACTGAAGCTTTCTTT; CDR3aa: CASSLAPGLNTEAFF
abundance: -; j_gene: TRBJ1-1; d_gene: -; len: 14; v_gene: TRBV5-1; CDR3nt: TGCGCCAGCAGCCAGGGTCACCAGAACACTGAAGCTTTCTTT; CDR3aa: CASSQGHQNTEAFF
abundance: -; j_gene: TRBJ2-7; d_gene: -; len: 11; v_gene: TRBV2; CDR3nt: TGTGCCAGCAGTGATTACATGGAGCAGTACTTC; CDR3aa: CASSDYMEQYF
abundance: -; j_gene: TRBJ2-7; d_gene: TRBD2; len: 15; v_gene: TRBV5-1; CDR3nt: TGCGCCAGCAGCTTTGGGTCCGGGGGGGCCTACGAGCAGTACTTC; CDR3aa: CASSFGSGGAYEQYF
abundance: -; j_gene: TRBJ2-1; d_gene: -; len: 12; v_gene: TRBV29-1; CDR3nt: TGCAGCGTTGGAGGGCCCTACAATGAGCAGTTCTTC; CDR3aa: CSVGGPYNEQFF
abundance: -; j_gene: TRBJ2-4; d_gene: TRBD1; len: 14; v_gene: TRBV5-1; CDR3nt: TGCGCCAGCAGCTTAACAGGGGGAAACGACATTCAGTACTTC; CDR3aa: CASSLTGGNDIQYF